Listed below are T cell receptor beta chains from one sample, sequenced in a study of cytomegalovirus exposure and HLA in healthy donors. Generated by immunoSEQ multiplex PCR, the TCRdb table keeps only in-frame clones and is missing some. The table includes fewer than 130,000 clones, about 79% detected once. Source material: PBMCs. Receptors originate from a man aged 45 to 65 in good health and CMV-seropositive. Each CDR3 is given with its conserved first and last residue.

TRBJ1-1 TRBV5-1 CASSVNGQGPTEAFF
TRBJ1-5 TRBV2 CASSPDRDQPQHF
TRBJ2-4 TRBV5-4 CASSRGGANIQYF
TRBJ1-1 TRBV5-1 CASSLPGIEAFF
TRBJ1-1 TRBV10-3 CAISTGQGVTEAFF
TRBJ2-5 TRBV5-8 CASLQASGRIVGTQYF
TRBJ2-5 TRBV5-4 CASSLESGETQYF
TRBJ2-3 TRBV5-6 CASSLGDRAGYF
NA TRBV2 CASSEVSGSPYEQYF
TRBJ2-3 TRBV4-2 CASSQAKRGLDTQYF
TRBJ2-2 TRBV18 CASSRQGALDTGELFF
TRBJ1-6 TRBV5-3 CARRNGTGEMSRYNSPLHF
TRBJ1-2 TRBV6-6 CASSHGQGDYGYTF
TRBJ2-5 TRBV7-8 CASSLAYKTGGPQKTQYF
TRBJ2-7 TRBV6-6 CASSPSGTGYEQYF
TRBJ2-7 TRBV5-1 CASSLTRTGGLEQYF
TRBJ2-7 TRBV10-2 CASSVEAASSYEQYF
TRBJ2-3 TRBV19 CASSLRRTSTDTQYF
TRBJ1-1 TRBV19 CASSAGDRRNTEAFF
TRBJ1-2 TRBV27 CASRDSGGQEGYGYTF
TRBJ2-7 TRBV20-1 CSAPDTYEQYF
TRBJ2-7 TRBV2 CASSDRDTYEQYF
TRBJ1-2 TRBV4-2 CASSQGPGTNYGYTF
TRBJ1-2 TRBV29-1 CSVDNISNGGYTF
TRBJ2-3 TRBV2 CASSGGGADTQYF
TRBJ2-1 TRBV28 CASISGGFYEQFF
TRBJ2-1 TRBV5-1 CASRSSGGAGSYNEQFF
TRBJ2-5 TRBV11-1 CASGPGGVQETQYF
TRBJ2-5 TRBV12-5 CASDPQGLAGPETQYF
TRBJ1-1 TRBV5-6 CASSSTGGAEAFF
TRBJ1-1 TRBV4-1 CASSHVGDTEAFF
TRBJ2-7 TRBV2 CASRWQEPYEQYF
TRBJ2-5 TRBV5-1 CASSLQEETQYF
TRBJ1-1 TRBV27 CASSPSSGGGFWGGTEAFF
TRBJ2-7 TRBV9 CASSVASGGGGEQYF
TRBJ2-1 TRBV30 CAWRGPAGGTEQFF
TRBJ2-7 TRBV27 CASSRGRASGRLTYEQYF
TRBJ2-5 TRBV5-4 CASSLTGGRETQYF
TRBJ2-3 TRBV7-6 CASSLRSGGNTQYF
TRBJ2-3 TRBV2 CASSQGRDYTDTQYF
TRBJ2-5 TRBV5-1 CASTYQETQYF
TRBJ2-3 TRBV6-1 CASSDRTGSPFSDTQYF
TRBJ2-5 TRBV15 CATSRAGTSTGQYF
TRBJ2-3 TRBV6-1 CASSEAELAGGVDTQYF
TRBJ2-3 TRBV10-3 CAISGGGTSTDTQYF
TRBJ1-1 TRBV11-2 CASSSRQGLTEAFF
TRBJ2-7 TRBV5-1 CASSLEQGGGVSYEQYF
TRBJ1-5 TRBV6-5 CASRPNRGNQPQHF
TRBJ2-7 TRBV5-1 CASSLEGTGVEQYF
TRBJ1-4 TRBV18 CASSPTTGYDEKLFF